This T cell receptor beta chain was obtained from a study of long-term antiretroviral therapy in people with HIV. Version v3.0 of the immunoSEQ assay ran at survey level. Sequencing was performed with immunoSEQ multiplex PCR; in TCRdb, only in-frame clones are kept and a portion is missing. The data contain tens of thousands of clones, over 75% of them singletons. The V end lost 2 bases, the J end lost 5 bases, and 13 bases lay between the germline ends. Germline assignment: CDR1 LNHDA and CDR2 SQIVND (reference sequence). This CDR3 has 15 amino acids. This clone was counted a single time. The sample here was unsorted PBMCs, taken 1.5 years after starting antiretroviral therapy. The receptor comes from a man aged 25 to 40 with HIV. The chain employs TRBV19 and TRBJ1-5; D is undetermined. The chain's CDR3 is CASSIKGSQYQPQHF. The CDR3, as DNA: TGTGCCAGTAGTATAAAAGGGTCTCAGTATCAGCCCCAGCATTTT.